This T cell receptor (beta chain) was sequenced in a study of cytomegalovirus exposure and HLA in healthy donors. Study-level background: The approximately 120 validation repertoires were produced on the same platform as the roughly 720 repertoires of the first cohort. This was reported in a later analysis.

A word on this clone: Its antigen is not known.

The length of the CDR3 is 17 residues. The ends lost 5 bases at V and 1 base at J; junction bases unmatched: 8. Germline V gene data show CDR1 as SSHAT and CDR2 as FNYEAQ (reference sequence). Findings and limits, study-wide: As was reported, the classifier diagnosed cytomegalovirus status with high specificity and sensitivity.

Sequencing was performed with immunoSEQ multiplex PCR; in TCRdb, only in-frame clones are kept and a portion is missing. This table holds 100,000 to 150,000 clones, roughly 93% found once. The sequenced material came from PBMCs. The chain employs TRBV7-7 and TRBJ2-5, with TRBD2 matching 12 bases. The sequence was collected from a woman aged 18-29 years in good health and CMV-seronegative. The CDR3 DNA follows: TGTGCCAGCAGCCAAGTTGGACTAGCGGGGATCCAAGAGACCCAGTACTTC. Protein: CASSQVGLAGIQETQYF.